One T cell receptor (beta chain) is described in this entry. Measured with immunoSEQ multiplex PCR; TCRdb has only the in-frame clones, and not every one. The table lists nearly 55,000 clones, 80% to 90% of them singletons. This entry is derived from a study of OX40 agonist ivuxolimab in advanced cancers. As for the study in general: Subjects had a mean age of around 60 years, with a range of 23 to 79; less than 90% were male.

The CDR3 has 15 residues. CDR1 is MDHEN and CDR2 is SYDVKM in the germline V gene. The V end was cut by 3 bases, the J end by 5 bases, with 16 bases between. This sample comprised CD4+ or CD8+ T cells sorted from blood, obtained in a trial of the OX40 agonist ivuxolimab. The receptor was derived from an adult with an advanced solid tumor such as melanoma, head and neck, liver or kidney cancer. The chain recombines TRBV28 with TRBJ1-1; D uncertain. The CDR3 DNA is TGTGCCAGCAGTTTTCTGAGGTCCTACAATACTGAAGCTTTCTTT. Translating it yields CASSFLRSYNTEAFF.